This TCR beta chain came from a study of blood T cells in healthy people across ages. Trimming took 2 bases from V and 0 from J, leaving 28 bases between them. This CDR3 has 21 residues. CDR1 and CDR2 (germline): MNHEY, SVGEGT. Sample-barcoded 5' priming and a J-beta primer mix drove a second PCR of roughly 6 to 12 cycles. TCRdb used MiXCR to reprocess the 5' RACE reads, holding one entry per CDR3 protein. The sample lists roughly 1,800,000 distinct CDR3 sequences, roughly 52% occurring once. V and J are TRBV6-2 or TRBV6-3 and TRBJ2-5, with D perhaps given as TRBD1 or TRBD2 (5 bases each). The source material was blood. The clonotype comes from a woman in her thirties or forties in good health. The CDR3 protein is CASSYPMTTGAVIPNQETQYF. CDR3 sequence (DNA): TGTGCCAGCAGTTACCCCATGACCACCGGGGCCGTCATACCTAACCAAGAGACCCAGTACTTC.